A single sample gave rise to the 19 T cell receptor beta chains below, sequenced in a study of blood T cell repertoires in COVID-19 (dated by TCRdb to about 2020). Library preparation used the immunoSEQ multiplex PCR assay. TCRdb retrieved this table from immuneACCESS and kept in-frame rearrangements only. Not all clones are present; in checked studies, unresolved V genes account for under half, and no reason is known for the remainder. The sample includes roughly 320,000 clones, with approximately 86% observed a single time. Over 1% of the sample rests with the top ten. Sequenced sample: peripheral blood. Receptors were obtained from a man aged 65 to 79 with acute or convalescent COVID-19.

This clone was detected only once. The V call is TRBV2, the J call TRBJ2-3; possible D gene TRBD2, 5 bases. CDR1 is SNHLY and CDR2 is FYNNEI in the germline V gene. The CDR3 is 15 amino acids. The V and J ends lost 3 bases and 3 bases respectively, with 13 bases between them. In nucleotides, the CDR3 is TGTGCCAGCAGTGATTGGGGAGAAGGGACAGATACGCAGTATTTT. Translating it yields CASSDWGEGTDTQYF.

The CDR3 nucleotides read TGTGCCAGCAGCCAAGCAGGGTTGGGTACGCAGTATTTT. Translating gives CASSQAGLGTQYF. V usage is TRBV3-1 (or the pseudogene TRBV3-2) and J usage is TRBJ2-3; D perhaps matches TRBD1 (5 bases). The germline gives CDR1 LGHDT, CDR2 YNNKEL (reference sequence). The germline V and J ends were trimmed by 1 base and 8 bases, with 10 bases remaining between them. The CDR3 has 13 residues.

This clone was observed a few times. Mismatch with germline at one junction end may stem from a read error. V gene TRBV3-1 (or the pseudogene TRBV3-2) combines with J gene TRBJ1-6; 8 bases line up with TRBD1. The CDR3 spans 14 residues. CDR1 LGHDT and CDR2 YNNKEL come from the germline V gene (reference sequence). The CDR3 sequence: CASSQDRGDSPLHF. In DNA, the CDR3 is TGTGCCAGCAGTCAAGACAGGGGTGATTCACCCCTCCACTTT.

This chain links TRBV21-1 with TRBJ2-1; the table's D call TRBD2 went unverified against the DNA. TRBV21-1 is deemed a pseudogene. CDR3 length: 19 residues. The CDR3 DNA reads as TGTGCCAGCAGCAAAGGCCCTTATCCGGGAAAGGGCCGGGGGAATGAGCAGTTCTTC. Encoded protein: CASSKGPYPGKGRGNEQFF.

V is TRBV18 and J is TRBJ2-1; D possibly corresponds to TRBD2 (6 bases). V was trimmed by 3 bases and J by 8 bases, leaving 8 bases between them. The CDR3 extends over 12 amino acids. Germline loops: CDR1 KGHSH, CDR2 LQKENI. The CDR3 DNA reads TGTGCCAGCTCACCGACTAGTGATGAGCAGTTCTTC. This sequence encodes CASSPTSDEQFF.

This chain connects TRBV2 to TRBJ1-1; 8 nucleotides match TRBD1. V shed 8 bases and J 1 base; nucleotides not matched to a gene: 12. The CDR3 sequence is 16 residues long. Germline CDR1 reads SNHLY; CDR2 reads FYNNEI. DNA for the CDR3: TGTGCCAGCGAGATGGAACAGGGGGTGAGGAACACTGAAGCTTTCTTT. The encoded protein is CASEMEQGVRNTEAFF.

V is TRBV15 and J is TRBJ1-5, with 8 bases matching TRBD1. Germline assignment: CDR1 LNHNV and CDR2 YYDKDF (reference sequence). CDR3 size: 17 residues. The V segment lost 4 bases and the J segment 3 bases; nucleotides outside the gene matches: 11. CDR3 in amino acids: CATSTGGDRGYNQPQHF. For the CDR3, the DNA is TGTGCCACCAGCACCGGGGGCGACAGGGGTTACAATCAGCCCCAGCATTTT.

The chain links TRBV12-1 to TRBJ2-3; the table assigns TRBD2, which was not confirmed against the DNA. TRBV12-1 is a pseudogene. The CDR3 length is 18 residues. The CDR3 nucleotides read TGTGCCAGCAGCCCGATTGCCAATTTCCCTTCTAGCACAGATGCGCAGTATTTT. Its protein product is CASSPIANFPSSTDAQYF.

The V and J genes are TRBV21-1 and TRBJ1-5. TRBV21-1 is labeled a pseudogene. This CDR3 contains 17 residues. CDR3 protein: CASSKGAGGVGNQPQHF. The CDR3 DNA is TGTGCCAGCAGCAAAGGGGCGGGGGGAGTTGGCAATCAGCCCCAGCATTTT.

The rearrangement joins TRBV7-9 to TRBJ2-1, with a tentative D call TRBD2 (7 bases). Trimming pared 7 bases from V and 6 bases from J, leaving 19 bases between. The V gene's germline CDR1 is SEHNR and CDR2 FQNEAQ (reference sequence). The length of the CDR3 is 15 residues. In DNA, the CDR3 is TGTGCCAGCACCCCATGGGAGGGGGGGATCAATGAGCAGTTCTTC. Its translation: CASTPWEGGINEQFF.

This rearrangement joins TRBV6-6 to TRBJ1-1, with D perhaps TRBD1 (6 bases). The CDR3 spans 15 residues. V was shortened by 5 bases and J by 3 bases, with 16 bases between the two germline ends. Germline V lookup: CDR1 MNHNY, CDR2 SVGAGI (reference sequence). CDR3 in amino acids: CASSRLGAEDTEAFF. DNA for the CDR3: TGTGCCAGCAGTCGCTTGGGGGCGGAGGACACTGAAGCTTTCTTT.

The chain uses TRBV6-5 and TRBJ1-2, with 7 bases aligning to TRBD1. V gave up 6 bases and J gave up 8 bases; unmatched junction bases: 6. This CDR3 has 12 amino acids. The germline CDR1 and CDR2 sequences are MNHEY and SVGAGI. CDR3 in DNA: TGTGCCAGCAGCGACAGGGATAAGGGCTACACCTTC. This sequence encodes CASSDRDKGYTF.

The rearrangement links TRBV19 to TRBJ2-1, with 10 bases matching TRBD2. This CDR3 contains 16 residues. Trimming took 4 bases from V and 5 from J; bases not matched to a gene: 8. CDR1 and CDR2 from the germline V gene are LNHDA and SQIVND (reference sequence). The chain's CDR3 is CASSRPPGLADNEQFF. DNA for the CDR3: TGTGCCAGTAGTAGGCCCCCCGGACTAGCGGACAATGAGCAGTTCTTC.

This rearrangement joins TRBV10-3 to TRBJ1-6; TRBD1 might be the D (6 bases). The V and J ends lost 0 bases and 5 bases respectively, with 8 bases between them. The germline gives CDR1 ENHRY, CDR2 SYGVKD. This CDR3 comprises 15 residues. The CDR3 sequence is CAISESNRDNSPLHF. The CDR3 nucleotides read TGTGCCATCAGTGAGTCGAACAGGGATAATTCACCCCTCCACTTT.

The chain uses TRBV5-5 and TRBJ1-5; D is ambiguous. CDR3 length: 12 amino acids. The germline V gene has CDR1 SGHKS and CDR2 YYEKEE (reference sequence). The germline V and J ends were trimmed by 4 bases and 5 bases, with 7 bases remaining between them. The CDR3 DNA sequence: TGTGCCAGCAGCCGTCTTGATCAGCCCCAGCATTTT. Its protein product is CASSRLDQPQHF.

The CDR3 region has the DNA TGTGCCAGCAGTTTACTGCCCAGGGGAAACACCGGGGAGCTGTTTTTT. Translating gives CASSLLPRGNTGELFF. V and J are TRBV27 and TRBJ2-2; D perhaps matches TRBD1 (6 bases). V shed 2 bases and J shed 2 bases, with 12 bases lying between them. Germline CDR1 MNHEY, CDR2 SMNVEV (reference sequence). CDR3 length: 16 residues.

The chain uses TRBV7-9 and TRBJ2-3; D may be TRBD1 (6 bases). CDR3 length: 14 residues. Germline assignment: CDR1 SEHNR and CDR2 FQNEAQ (reference sequence). The germline V and J ends were trimmed by 6 bases and 4 bases, with 14 bases remaining between them. CDR3 DNA sequence: TGTGCCAGCAGTTGGGGACAAGGTCCAGATACGCAGTATTTT. Amino acid sequence: CASSWGQGPDTQYF.

This clone was counted between two and nine times. The J gene is TRBJ1-2, the V gene TRBV19; 12 bases agree with TRBD1. CDR3 length: 14 residues. With 10 bases clipped from V and 8 bases from J, the junction kept 11 bases outside the gene matches. The germline gives CDR1 LNHDA, CDR2 SQIVND (reference sequence). The DNA of the CDR3 is TGTGCCACCACCCGGGACAGGGGGCGAGAAGGCTACACCTTC. It is translated as CATTRDRGREGYTF.

The rearrangement uses TRBV7-8 and TRBJ2-3; a weak D match, TRBD2 (6 bases). CDR1 SGHVS and CDR2 FQNEAQ come from the germline V gene. V gave up 5 bases and J gave up 2 bases, with 14 bases separating them. The CDR3 runs 15 residues. The CDR3 nucleotides are TGTGCCAGCAGCCTGGGACTGGAAAACACAGATACGCAGTATTTT. This sequence encodes CASSLGLENTDTQYF.